This T cell receptor (beta chain) was recorded in a study of monozygotic twins with inflammatory bowel disease. Eight distinct reactions (per sample) were used to make the cDNA. UMIs containing a 6-nucleotide sample barcode were added via template switching. Using the 5' RACE reads, TCRdb records one entry per CDR3 protein without DNA. The table counts about 110,000 distinct CDR3 sequences; 12% lies in the top ten. Unfractionated whole blood yielded total RNA, and T cells were not sorted. There are 15 residues in the CDR3. Germline V gives CDR1 SGHTA, CDR2 FQGNSA. This receptor was taken from a human donor with ulcerative colitis or Crohn's disease, or a healthy co-twin of an affected twin (not recorded which). The rearrangement joins TRBV7-2 to TRBJ1-4. Specimen: blood. The CDR3 sequence is CASSPVGPWDEKLFF. The variable domain in full, completed from reference TRBV7-2 and TRBJ1-4, reads GAGVSQSPSNKVTEKGKDVELRCDPISGHTALYWYRQSLGQGLEFLIYFQGNSAPDKSGLPSDRFSAERTGGSVSTLTIQRTQQEDSAVYLCASSPVGPWDEKLFFGSGTQLSVL.